The 12 T cell receptor beta chains given below trace back to one sample, sequenced in a study of T cells in Graves' hyperthyroidism and ophthalmopathy. From RNA transcripts, TCR beta CDR3 regions were amplified. Initially, a first-round RT-PCR of the TCR CDR3 employed the HTBI primer set. TCRdb reanalysed the multiplex PCR reads using MiXCR and keeps one entry per CDR3 protein. The sample has a few hundred thousand distinct CDR3 sequences; approximately 15% are singletons. The sample comprised blood. The receptors shown here come from a woman in her 30s with Graves' hyperthyroidism.

The rearrangement joins TRBV28 to TRBJ2-3, with TRBD2 matching over 8 bases. The CDR3 has 15 residues. Germline V lookup: CDR1 MDHEN, CDR2 SYDVKM. V lost 4 bases and J lost 2; bases outside the gene matches: 5. In DNA form, the CDR3 reads TGTGCCAGCAGTTCTGCGGGAGGTGTCACAGATACGCAGTATTTT. Translated: CASSSAGGVTDTQYF. The entire variable domain, with the rest obtained from reference TRBV28 and TRBJ2-3, is as follows: DVKVTQSSRYLVKRTGEKVFLECVQDMDHENMFWYRQDPGLGLRLIYFSYDVKMKEKGDIPEGYSVSREKKERFSLILESASTNQTSMYLCASSSAGGVTDTQYFGPGTRLTVL.

This clonotype was picked up a small number of times. The chain's CDR3 is CASSRGDTGELFF. The CDR3 bases are TGCGCCAGCAGTAGAGGGGACACCGGGGAGCTGTTTTTT. This chain connects TRBV5-1 to TRBJ2-2, with D perhaps TRBD1 or TRBD2 (5 bases each). CDR1 is SGHRS, CDR2 YFSETQ, per germline. V was cut by 5 bases and J by 3 bases, with 8 bases left in between. CDR3 length equals 13 residues.

There are many counts of this clonotype. V is TRBV3-1 and J is TRBJ2-7; D is uncertain. The germline gives CDR1 LGHDT, CDR2 YNNKEL (reference sequence). The ends were cut back, 0 bases at V and 9 bases at J, with 15 bases in the middle. CDR3 length: 14 residues. DNA for the CDR3: TGTGCCAGCAGCCAAGATTCGCTGGCTGAAGTGCAGTACTTC. This encodes CASSQDSLAEVQYF.

At least ten counts were recorded for this clonotype. The J gene is TRBJ1-1, the V gene TRBV7-3; no clear D. Trimming took off 6 bases at V and 10 bases at J, with 18 bases between the two ends. The CDR3 loop spans 13 amino acids. In germline, CDR1 is SGHTA, CDR2 FQGTGA. The CDR3 bases are TGTGCCAGCAGGGTGTCGCAGGCGCAACCAGCTTTCTTT. Translated, it gives CASRVSQAQPAFF.

This clonotype was detected many times. This chain's CDR3 is CASSPGQGPYGYTF. As DNA, the CDR3 is TGTGCCAGCAGCCCCGGACAGGGTCCCTATGGCTACACCTTC. The chain employs TRBV7-3 and TRBJ1-2; 8 bases line up with TRBD1. This CDR3 spans 14 amino acids. Germline trimming cut 5 bases from V and 4 bases from J; bases unmatched to any gene: 6. Germline CDR1 and CDR2: SGHTA and FQGTGA. Together with reference TRBV7-3 and TRBJ1-2, the CDR3 gives the full variable domain: GAGVSQTPSNKVTEKGKYVELRCDPISGHTALYWYRQSLGQGPEFLIYFQGTGAADDSGLPNDRFFAVRPEGSVSTLKIQRTERGDSAVYLCASSPGQGPYGYTFGSGTRLTVV.

This clonotype was seen ten or more times. The chain employs TRBV2 and TRBJ2-3; D ambiguous. The CDR3 is 14 amino acids. Germline values: CDR1 SNHLY, CDR2 FYNNEI. The V and J ends lost 7 bases and 2 bases respectively, with 13 bases between them. The CDR3 reads CASTKLQNTDTQYF. In DNA, the CDR3 is TGTGCCAGCACCAAGCTCCAGAACACAGATACGCAGTATTTT.

The table lists this clonotype with many counts. The V call is TRBV6-4, the J call TRBJ2-5; D may be TRBD2 (5 bases). CDR1 and CDR2 from the germline V gene are MRHNA and SNTAGT. The CDR3 has 15 residues. Trimming took off 5 bases at V and 1 base at J, with 14 bases between the two ends. Written as DNA, the CDR3 is TGTGCCAGCAGTCACCAACCGGGAAGCCAAGAGACCCAGTACTTC. Translated, it gives CASSHQPGSQETQYF.

The rearrangement links TRBV19 to TRBJ2-7, with TRBD1 matching 7 bases. The CDR3 runs to 14 residues. The junction had 9 bases not matched to a gene; V was cut back by 8 bases and J by 2 bases. Looked up from germline, CDR1 is LNHDA and CDR2 is SQIVND (reference sequence). Here the CDR3 DNA reads TGTGCCAGTGCCGACAGGGTAAATCCCTACGAGCAGTACTTC. It yields the protein CASADRVNPYEQYF.

This clonotype was counted between two and nine times. J is TRBJ2-2 and V is TRBV19; no clear D gene. This CDR3 spans 12 amino acids. Trimming cost V 2 bases and J 7 bases, with 5 bases left between them. Looked up from germline, CDR1 is LNHDA and CDR2 is SQIVND (reference sequence). The CDR3 reads CASSILLGELFF. CDR3 in DNA: TGTGCCAGTAGTATACTCCTCGGGGAGCTGTTTTTT.

In this sample, this clonotype turned up many times. The chain has TRBV28 and TRBJ1-1, with D unresolved. Between the trimmed V and J ends, which lost 7 bases and 5 bases, there was a span of 17 bases. The length of the CDR3 is 14 residues. CDR1 and CDR2 from the germline V gene are MDHEN and SYDVKM. Here the CDR3 DNA reads TGTGCCAGCACCCCTTTCGTGGGATCGACTGAAGCTTTCTTT. Translated: CASTPFVGSTEAFF.

This clonotype was seen more than once but under ten times. The chain recombines TRBV3-1 with TRBJ1-2; 10 bases match TRBD1. Germline V CDR1 and CDR2: LGHDT, YNNKEL (reference sequence). The CDR3 has 15 amino acids. The trim removed 6 bases at V and 2 bases at J, leaving 6 bases unmatched. The CDR3 loop is CASSDRTGGNYGYTF. Here the CDR3 DNA reads TGTGCCAGCAGTGACAGGACAGGGGGAAACTATGGCTACACCTTC.

This clonotype occurred a few times. The chain uses TRBV27 and TRBJ2-1; TRBD1 aligns across 10 bases. V dropped 5 bases and J dropped 6; count of bases not matched to a gene: 4. Germline V gives CDR1 MNHEY, CDR2 SMNVEV (reference sequence). CDR3 size: 14 residues. The chain's CDR3 is CASSPGQGTNEQFF. The CDR3 bases are TGTGCCAGCAGTCCGGGACAGGGGACCAATGAGCAGTTCTTC.